The 28 T cell receptor beta chains reported below all come from one sample, sequenced in a study of identical twins. TCRdb re-called the 5' RACE reads with MiXCR, one entry per CDR3 protein. The data contain 550,000 to 700,000 distinct CDR3 sequences, roughly 9.5% of them singletons. These data were also filed under a second study, of yellow fever vaccine responses in identical twins.

Sequenced: PBMCs. The origin of the receptors is a woman between 18 and 29 years old in good health.

V and J are TRBV15 and TRBJ2-7; 9 positions agree with TRBD2. The CDR3 has 15 amino acids. Trimming took 0 bases from V and 3 from J; bases not matched to a gene: 3. Germline CDR1 reads LNHNV; CDR2 reads YYDKDF (reference sequence). This chain's CDR3 is CATSRDLTSGYEQYF. The CDR3 DNA reads as TGTGCCACCAGCAGAGATCTGACTAGCGGCTACGAGCAGTACTTC.

The rearrangement joins TRBV20-1 to TRBJ2-5, with D possibly TRBD1 on 5 matching bases. The CDR3 loop spans 14 amino acids. V dropped 6 bases and J dropped 3 bases, with 17 bases sitting between them. Germline V gene lookup returns CDR1 DFQATT and CDR2 SNEGSKA (reference sequence). This chain's CDR3 is CSARGRAAKETQYF. The CDR3 DNA follows: TGCAGTGCAAGGGGTCGTGCTGCTAAAGAGACCCAGTACTTC.

V gene TRBV7-9 combines with J gene TRBJ1-2, with D maybe TRBD1 (5 bases). Germline V gives CDR1 SEHNR, CDR2 FQNEAQ (reference sequence). V lost 4 bases and J 1 base, leaving 13 bases between the germline ends. The CDR3 runs 15 residues. CDR3 in amino acids: CASSSLTVFNYGYTF. CDR3 coding DNA: TGTGCCAGCAGCTCCTTGACAGTCTTTAACTATGGCTACACCTTC.

This clonotype turned up a few times. This chain links TRBV20-1 with TRBJ1-1, with 9 bases that match TRBD1. Germline CDR1 DFQATT, CDR2 SNEGSKA (reference sequence). The CDR3 extends over 13 amino acids. CDR3 sequence: CTSPRQGGSEAFF. For the CDR3, the DNA is TGCACCTCCCCCCGACAGGGGGGTTCTGAAGCTTTCTTT.

The chain recombines TRBV15 with TRBJ2-3; 12 bases align to TRBD2. The CDR3 spans 17 residues. Germline V CDR1 and CDR2: LNHNV, YYDKDF (reference sequence). V lost 1 base and J lost 8; bases outside the gene matches: 10. In nucleotides, the CDR3 is TGTGCCACCAGCAGAGGCCCTAGCGGGGGGGGCGTTGGTACGCAGTATTTT. Protein product: CATSRGPSGGGVGTQYF. Full variable domain (missing parts from reference TRBV15 and TRBJ2-3): DAMVIQNPRYQVTQFGKPVTLSCSQTLNHNVMYWYQQKSSQAPKLLFHYYDKDFNNEADTPDNFQSRRPNTSFCFLDIRSPGLGDTAMYLCATSRGPSGGGVGTQYFGPGTRLTVL.

The J gene is TRBJ2-1, the V gene TRBV5-6; D unclear. The CDR3 consists of 16 residues. Looked up from germline, CDR1 is SGHDT and CDR2 is YYEEEE. V dropped 1 base and J dropped 0 bases, with 11 bases sitting between them. The CDR3: CASSLSATSSYNEQFF. CDR3 in DNA: TGTGCCAGCAGCTTGTCTGCGACCAGCTCCTACAATGAGCAGTTCTTC.

V usage is TRBV6-2 or TRBV6-3 and J usage is TRBJ2-1, with TRBD2 matching 7 bases. J was trimmed by 9 bases and V by 0 bases; bases with no gene match: 23. CDR1 and CDR2 (germline): MNHEY, SVGEGT. The CDR3 is 20 residues long. The CDR3 here is CASSYSRSPGGRIGSGEQFF. CDR3 DNA: TGTGCCAGCAGTTACTCCCGGTCCCCTGGCGGGAGAATTGGGTCGGGTGAGCAGTTCTTC.

This rearrangement joins TRBV6-1 to TRBJ2-2, with TRBD1 matching 9 bases. The germline CDR1 and CDR2 sequences are MNHNS and SASEGT. Trimming removed 7 bases from V and 6 bases from J; junction bases left unmatched: 6. The CDR3 consists of 14 residues. CDR3 in amino acids: CASKRTGGPGELFF. The CDR3 nucleotides are TGTGCCAGCAAGAGAACAGGGGGCCCCGGGGAGCTGTTTTTT.

This clonotype was seen more than once but under ten times. The V call is TRBV7-8, the J call TRBJ1-5, with a weak D call TRBD1 (6 bases). Germline assignment: CDR1 SGHVS and CDR2 FQNEAQ. CDR3 size: 14 residues. Trimming took 5 bases from V and 2 from J, leaving 10 bases between them. The CDR3 is CASSIAGGNQPQHF. DNA for the CDR3: TGTGCCAGCAGCATTGCAGGGGGCAATCAGCCCCAGCATTTT.

The chain uses TRBV6-1 and TRBJ2-5; 8 nucleotides agree with TRBD1. CDR1 MNHNS and CDR2 SASEGT come from the germline V gene. V gave up 5 bases and J gave up 1 base; unmatched junction bases: 6. The CDR3 length is 15 residues. The DNA for the CDR3 is TGTGCCAGCAGTCCTACAGGGGGTTCCCAAGAGACCCAGTACTTC. It encodes CASSPTGGSQETQYF.

Here the CDR3 DNA reads TGTGCCAGCAGCTTTGGGGGGAGACTAGCGAGTAACGAGCAGTTCTTC. As protein: CASSFGGRLASNEQFF. The chain carries TRBV7-2 and TRBJ2-1; 8 nucleotides agree with TRBD2. Germline-derived CDR1 and CDR2 are SGHTA and FQGNSA. The CDR3 runs 16 residues. V lost 3 bases and J lost 10; bases outside the gene matches: 14.

The J gene is TRBJ2-7, the V gene TRBV27, with a weak D call TRBD2 (6 bases). Germline-derived CDR1 and CDR2 are MNHEY and SMNVEV (reference sequence). Trimming pared 5 bases from V and 7 bases from J, leaving 9 bases between. The CDR3 consists of 11 residues. This chain's CDR3 is CASSTGREQYF. CDR3 nucleotides: TGTGCCAGCAGTACGGGGAGGGAGCAGTACTTC.

This clonotype showed up just once. V is TRBV2 and J is TRBJ1-2; 7 bases map to TRBD1. CDR3 size: 14 residues. The junction had 6 bases not matched to a gene; V was cut back by 5 bases and J by 3 bases. CDR1 is SNHLY and CDR2 is FYNNEI in the germline V gene. CDR3 sequence reads: CASSNRQGDYGYTF. As DNA, the CDR3 is TGTGCCAGCAGTAACAGGCAGGGGGACTATGGCTACACCTTC.

This clonotype occurred many times. This chain links TRBV6-1 with TRBJ1-1; 10 nucleotides align to TRBD1. The CDR3 length is 14 residues. The junction had 2 bases not matched to a gene; V was cut back by 6 bases and J by 1 base. Germline V gene sequence: CDR1 MNHNS, CDR2 SASEGT. In DNA, the CDR3 is TGTGCCAGCAGGACAGGGGGCTGGAACACTGAAGCTTTCTTT. Amino acid sequence: CASRTGGWNTEAFF.

The sample holds a few counts of this clonotype. The chain's CDR3 is CSGGGTYEQYF. DNA of the CDR3: TGCAGCGGTGGTGGGACCTACGAGCAGTACTTC. This rearrangement joins TRBV29-1 to TRBJ2-7; D gene unclear. V was clipped by 7 bases and J by 2 bases, with 9 bases between them. The length of the CDR3 is 11 residues. Germline V CDR1 and CDR2: SQVTM, ANQGSEA.

This clonotype was seen a handful of times. The chain uses TRBV7-2 and TRBJ2-2, with 7 bases aligning to TRBD2. The CDR3 sequence is 15 residues long. Germline assignment: CDR1 SGHTA and CDR2 FQGNSA. Trimming cost V 2 bases and J 8 bases; bases outside gene matches: 8. The CDR3 DNA sequence: TGTGCCAGCAGCTTACTAGCGGCCAGCTTGGGGGAGCTGTTTTTT. Translation gives CASSLLAASLGELFF.

This clonotype appeared a few times. The chain joins TRBV4-3 to TRBJ2-4; D remains ambiguous. This CDR3 has 14 residues. V was cut by 3 bases and J by 3 bases, with 9 bases left in between. Per the germline V gene, CDR1 is LGHNA and CDR2 is YSLEER. CDR3 coding DNA: TGCGCCAGCAGCCAGCAAGTCGGCAAAAACATTCAGTACTTC. This sequence encodes CASSQQVGKNIQYF.

This clonotype was observed a handful of times. The CDR3 protein is CASSYREGGRDEQFF. CDR3 nucleotides: TGTGCCAGCAGCTACCGCGAGGGGGGCCGGGATGAGCAGTTCTTC. The V call is TRBV7-2, the J call TRBJ2-1, with D perhaps TRBD1 or TRBD2 (6 bases each). This CDR3 is built from 15 residues. The V and J ends lost 4 bases and 8 bases respectively, with 18 bases between them. CDR1 SGHTA and CDR2 FQGNSA come from the germline V gene.

This clonotype was observed at least ten times. The V call is TRBV6-5, the J call TRBJ2-1; D is undetermined. The CDR3 loop spans 11 amino acids. CDR1 and CDR2 from the germline V gene are MNHEY and SVGAGI. Trimming took off 6 bases at V and 8 bases at J, with 8 bases between the two ends. The DNA of the CDR3 is TGTGCCAGCAGGGGGATCGATGAGCAGTTCTTC. This sequence encodes CASRGIDEQFF.

The CDR3 loop is CATSAPYSYNEQFF. For the CDR3, the DNA is TGTGCCACCAGTGCGCCCTACTCCTACAATGAGCAGTTCTTC. This chain joins TRBV24-1 and TRBJ2-1; D is undetermined. The length of the CDR3 is 14 residues. CDR1 is KGHDR and CDR2 is SFDVKD in the germline V gene. V dropped 5 bases and J dropped 0 bases, with 7 bases sitting between them.

The CDR3 region is CASSRSGNEKLFF. The CDR3 nucleotides are TGTGCCAGCAGTCGCAGCGGTAATGAAAAACTGTTTTTT. The chain couples TRBV6-2 or TRBV6-3 to TRBJ1-4; D is uncertain. The CDR3 totals 13 residues. Trimming stripped 5 bases from V and 4 bases from J, with 8 bases between. Germline V gene data show CDR1 as MNHEY and CDR2 as SVGEGT.

This clonotype was observed a handful of times. This chain uses TRBV10-3 with TRBJ2-6; 9 bases line up with TRBD1. Germline trimming cut 5 bases from V and 0 bases from J; bases unmatched to any gene: 8. This CDR3 has 18 amino acids. From germline, CDR1 is ENHRY and CDR2 SYGVKD. The CDR3 spells CAISPTGTGSSGANVLTF. CDR3 in DNA: TGTGCCATCAGTCCGACCGGGACAGGGAGCTCTGGGGCCAACGTCCTGACTTTC.

This clonotype was seen a few times. The chain couples TRBV19 to TRBJ2-1, with D perhaps matching TRBD2 (5 bases). V dropped 6 bases and J dropped 0 bases, with 6 bases sitting between them. The CDR3 runs to 13 residues. Germline V gives CDR1 LNHDA, CDR2 SQIVND (reference sequence). The CDR3 DNA follows: TGTGCCAGTAGCGGGAACTCCTACAATGAGCAGTTCTTC. As protein: CASSGNSYNEQFF.

As concerns this clonotype: Given a much more abundant clone one base away, this may be a read error. CDR3 amino acids: CASSYGTSYEQFF. CDR3 DNA sequence: TGTGCCAGCAGCTACGGGACTAGCTACGAGCAGTTCTTC. The rearrangement links TRBV7-2 to TRBJ2-7; TRBD2 aligns across 9 bases. The J call may be mistaken, given a closer DNA end match to TRBJ2-1. Germline V lookup: CDR1 SGHTA, CDR2 FQGNSA. The CDR3 spans 13 residues.

The table lists this clonotype with a few counts. This chain connects TRBV6-1 to TRBJ1-5; D unresolved. Trimming shortened V by 7 bases and J by 5 bases, and 9 bases separated the two germline ends. Germline CDR1 reads MNHNS; CDR2 reads SASEGT. This CDR3 is 12 amino acids long. CDR3 residues: CASTFSDQPQHF. The CDR3 DNA reads as TGTGCCAGCACATTCTCAGATCAGCCCCAGCATTTT.

This clonotype came up a few times. J is TRBJ2-7 and V is TRBV28; the D gene could be TRBD1 or TRBD2 (5 bases each). V dropped 5 bases and J dropped 6 bases, with 14 bases sitting between them. In germline, CDR1 is MDHEN, CDR2 SYDVKM. The CDR3 is made up of 13 amino acids. In DNA form, the CDR3 reads TGTGCCAGCAGTCCCAGGGACGTTGGCGAGCAGTACTTC. It is translated as CASSPRDVGEQYF. Full variable domain (outside the CDR3, taken from reference TRBV28 and TRBJ2-7): DVKVTQSSRYLVKRTGEKVFLECVQDMDHENMFWYRQDPGLGLRLIYFSYDVKMKEKGDIPEGYSVSREKKERFSLILESASTNQTSMYLCASSPRDVGEQYFGPGTRLTVT.

The V call is TRBV6-1, the J call TRBJ2-1; D tentatively reads TRBD1 or TRBD2 (6 bases each). The germline V gene encodes CDR1 MNHNS and CDR2 SASEGT. Trimming took 6 bases from V and 7 from J, leaving 25 bases between them. This CDR3 has 17 amino acids. The CDR3 spells CASSEQGPGVGINEQFF. CDR3 nucleotide sequence: TGTGCCAGCAGCGAACAGGGCCCGGGGGTAGGGATTAATGAGCAGTTCTTC.

This clonotype was picked up many times. The chain combines TRBV29-1 with TRBJ2-7; TRBD2 matches 8 bases. The germline V gene encodes CDR1 SQVTM and CDR2 ANQGSEA. CDR3 length equals 12 residues. The J segment lost 2 bases and the V segment lost 6 bases, leaving 3 bases of the junction unmatched. The CDR3 here is CSVSGGPYEQYF. The CDR3 bases are TGCAGCGTGTCGGGAGGGCCCTACGAGCAGTACTTC.